This TCR beta chain was recovered during a study of response to subunit inactivated influenza vaccine. This clonotype was observed a few times. The V gene's germline CDR1 is MDHEN and CDR2 SYDVKM. The trim removed 3 bases at V and 4 bases at J, leaving 7 bases unmatched. This CDR3 has 16 amino acids. Each CDR3 protein gets one entry after TCRdb re-called the RT-PCR reads with MiXCR. The sample yields hundreds of thousands of distinct CDR3 sequences, about a tenth seen once. This chain links TRBV28 with TRBJ1-5, with 9 bases identical to TRBD1. The receptor's source is a man in his fifties or sixties who received an inactivated influenza vaccine. Material: PBMCs from blood, obtained 45 days after vaccination. The CDR3 loop is CASSFTGGVGNQPQHF. Here the CDR3 DNA reads TGTGCCAGCAGTTTCACAGGGGGCGTTGGAAATCAGCCCCAGCATTTT.